This entry describes one T cell receptor beta chain. CDR1 and CDR2 (germline): SGDLS, YYNGEE. The CDR3 loop spans 14 amino acids. Trimming removed 0 bases from V and 5 bases from J, with 12 bases in between. The record originates from a study of technical replicates of blood from a few donors. Only in-frame clones appear in the TCRdb table, and some are missing; sequencing was by immunoSEQ multiplex PCR. The sample includes about 62,000 clones, around 87% of them seen just once. The chain has TRBV9 and TRBJ2-7, with TRBD2 as a possible D gene (7 bases). The clonotype comes from a human donor in good health. Some clones in this sample may be carry-over from other donors' samples. Sequencing input: PBMCs. CDR3: CASSVAGGSDEQYF. Written as DNA, the CDR3 is TGTGCCAGCAGCGTAGCGGGGGGCTCTGACGAGCAGTACTTC.